The source of this T cell receptor beta chain is a study of cytomegalovirus exposure and HLA in healthy donors. Use of 60 Vbeta and 13 Jbeta primers characterized the PCR. The protocol was immunoSEQ multiplex PCR, while the TCRdb copy is restricted to in-frame clones and leaves out a portion. This repertoire shows 110,000 to 150,000 clones, 60% to 75% found once; its top ten account for around 7%. V lost 6 bases and J lost 7, with 16 bases in between. The CDR3 totals 14 residues. Germline CDR1 is LNHDA and CDR2 is SQIVND (reference sequence). The TCR was taken from a man aged 25 to 40 in good health and CMV-seronegative. The V and J genes are TRBV19 and TRBJ1-3; perhaps TRBD1 as D (6 bases). Sequencing used PBMCs. CDR3 region: CASSLLGGRNTIYF. In DNA form, the CDR3 reads TGTGCCAGTAGCCTCCTGGGGGGGCGGAACACCATATATTTT.